The text below deals with one T cell receptor beta chain. The data derive from a study of blood T cell repertoires in COVID-19. The data were produced by immunoSEQ multiplex PCR, yet TCRdb's version contains in-frame clones alone and is incomplete. Of 250,000 or so clones listed, 90% to 95% were seen once; the top ten hold 1.2%. Germline lookup yields CDR1 KGHDR and CDR2 SFDVKD. V lost 7 bases and J lost 3, with 3 bases in between. The CDR3 consists of 11 residues. The sequencing sample was made of PBMCs or T cells enriched from blood (not recorded which). This TCR was recovered from a human donor in a cohort exposed to, infected with or recovered from COVID-19 (not recorded which). The donor label of this sample is uncertain. The chain joins TRBV24-1 to TRBJ1-3, with D uncertain. CDR3 bases: TGTGCCACCAGCCATGGAAACACCATATATTTT. It is translated as CATSHGNTIYF.